This is a list of T cell receptor beta chains from one sample in a study of tumor-infiltrating lymphocytes in localized non-small cell lung cancer. Method: immunoSEQ multiplex PCR; TCRdb's copy keeps in-frame clones and lacks some. The table shows fewer than 8,500 clones, with just under 75% occurring only once. Sequenced: uninvolved lung tissue not adjacent to the tumor. The receptors derive from a human donor with non-small cell lung cancer. Both conserved end residues are trimmed from each CDR3.

CDR3aa,v_gene,j_gene
ASSEHEKLF,TRBV2,TRBJ1-4
ASSLPGAYYGYT,TRBV7-8,TRBJ1-2
ASSSGTSGGYTGELF,TRBV13,TRBJ2-2
SVGGLSGNTIY,TRBV29-1,TRBJ1-3
ASSGVPNTGELF,TRBV19,TRBJ2-2
ASNSLSTDTQY,TRBV10-3,TRBJ2-3
ASSSPLGPQETQY,TRBV7-2,TRBJ2-5
ASSLALAGDEQY,TRBV14,TRBJ2-7
AISESRRRGGYEQY,TRBV10-3,TRBJ2-7
ASSVAVFREQF,TRBV9,TRBJ2-1
AWSWQGLGSNQPQH,TRBV30,TRBJ1-5
ASSPSLPTDTQY,TRBV6-5,TRBJ2-3
ASSLVLGVITPYEQY,TRBV7-9,TRBJ2-7
ASSDWQTGY,TRBV2,TRBJ2-7